The 23 T cell receptor beta chains reported below all come from one sample, sequenced in a study of beta chain features in type 1 diabetes. The authors reverse transcribed all of the isolated RNA, so sequencing captured expressed TCRB transcripts. Generated by immunoSEQ multiplex PCR, the TCRdb table keeps only in-frame clones and is missing some. The sample records fewer than 250,000 clones, about 63% being singletons. The sequenced sample was naive CD4+ T cells from blood. The receptors were sampled from a young man in good health.

The V gene is TRBV14, the J gene TRBJ2-7, with a tentative D call TRBD1 (5 bases). Between the trimmed V and J ends, which lost 6 bases and 0 bases, there was a span of 15 bases. CDR1 and CDR2 from the germline V gene are SGHDN and FVKESK. This CDR3 contains 15 residues. The CDR3 here is CASSLRQGSSYEQYF. DNA for the CDR3: TGTGCCAGCAGTCTCCGTCAGGGATCCTCCTACGAGCAGTACTTC.

The gene calls are TRBV30 and TRBJ2-3; 8 nucleotides line up with TRBD2. The CDR3 runs 14 residues. Germline CDR1 and CDR2: GTSNPN and SVGIG (reference sequence). J gave up 3 bases and V 2 bases, and 4 bases lay outside the gene matches. The CDR3 DNA follows: TGTGCCTGGAGTCCTAGCGGGTTTACAGATACGCAGTATTTT. Translated: CAWSPSGFTDTQYF.

This clone was seen a few times. The genes are TRBV30 and TRBJ2-1, with D possibly TRBD2 on 6 matching bases. This CDR3 region has 15 residues. The V and J ends lost 3 bases and 0 bases respectively, with 12 bases between them. Germline assignment: CDR1 GTSNPN and CDR2 SVGIG (reference sequence). CDR3 nucleotide sequence: TGTGCCTGGAGCAGGACTACCAGCTCCTACAATGAGCAGTTCTTC. It translates to CAWSRTTSSYNEQFF.

The chain links TRBV29-1 to TRBJ1-5; 9 bases agree with TRBD1. The junction had 7 bases not matched to a gene; V was cut back by 6 bases and J by 4 bases. The CDR3 spans 14 residues. From germline, CDR1 is SQVTM and CDR2 ANQGSEA. This CDR3 is CSVAPGTGNQPQHF. Here the CDR3 DNA reads TGCAGCGTCGCGCCCGGGACAGGGAATCAGCCCCAGCATTTT.

This clone was detected only a few times. The chain couples TRBV30 to TRBJ2-7; possibly TRBD1 for D (5 bases). The germline gives CDR1 GTSNPN, CDR2 SVGIG (reference sequence). V lost 2 bases and J 1 base, leaving 6 bases between the germline ends. This CDR3 has 12 residues. The CDR3 here is CAWSKGSYEQYF. CDR3 sequence (DNA): TGTGCCTGGAGTAAGGGGTCCTACGAGCAGTACTTC. The variable domain in full, with the rest retrieved from reference TRBV30 and TRBJ2-7, is SQTIHQWPATLVQPVGSPLSLECTVEGTSNPNLYWYRQAAGRGLQLLFYSVGIGQISSEVPQNLSASRPQDRQFILSSKKLLLSDSGFYLCAWSKGSYEQYFGPGTRLTVT.

The chain links TRBV30 to TRBJ1-5, with D possibly being TRBD1 (5 bases). CDR1 and CDR2 from the germline V gene are GTSNPN and SVGIG (reference sequence). V was clipped by 5 bases and J by 6 bases, with 14 bases between them. CDR3 length: 13 residues. The chain's CDR3 is CAWAGTLGQPQHF. CDR3 DNA: TGTGCCTGGGCCGGGACTCTGGGTCAGCCCCAGCATTTT.

The CDR3 bases are TGTGCCTGGACGGGTTATAATTCACCCCTCCACTTT. The encoded protein is CAWTGYNSPLHF. The rearrangement links TRBV30 to TRBJ1-6; D uncertain. With 4 bases removed from V and 4 bases from J, the gap between germline ends came to 5 bases. The CDR3 consists of 12 residues. The germline V gene encodes CDR1 GTSNPN and CDR2 SVGIG (reference sequence).

The chain combines TRBV29-1 with TRBJ2-1, with TRBD2 identical over 9 bases. CDR1 is SQVTM, CDR2 ANQGSEA, per germline. The trim removed 2 bases at V and 5 bases at J, leaving 7 bases unmatched. This CDR3 contains 15 residues. As DNA, the CDR3 is TGCAGCGTTGAATCTCGGACTAGCGAAGACAATGAGCAGTTCTTC. It is translated as CSVESRTSEDNEQFF.

This rearrangement joins TRBV18 to TRBJ1-1; D not certain. The length of the CDR3 is 13 residues. From germline, CDR1 is KGHSH and CDR2 LQKENI. V shed 2 bases and J shed 5 bases, with 9 bases lying between them. The CDR3 DNA is TGTGCCAGCTCACCAGTGGCCGGGACTGAAGCTTTCTTT. It codes for CASSPVAGTEAFF.

A few counts support this clone. The CDR3 bases are TGCAGCGTTGAACTCGGGCAGGGATTCTTGGAGACCCAGTACTTC. It codes for CSVELGQGFLETQYF. The chain combines TRBV29-1 with TRBJ2-5; weak D call: TRBD1 (5 bases). This CDR3 is built from 15 residues. V was pared by 2 bases and J by 5 bases, with 18 bases between. Germline CDR1 SQVTM, CDR2 ANQGSEA.

The chain uses TRBV19 and TRBJ2-1; weak D call: TRBD1 (6 bases). Germline V CDR1 and CDR2: LNHDA, SQIVND (reference sequence). V was clipped by 5 bases and J by 10 bases, with 15 bases between them. This CDR3 is built from 13 residues. The CDR3 sequence is CASSPQGIGEQFF. CDR3 bases: TGTGCCAGTAGTCCACAGGGAATCGGGGAGCAGTTCTTC.

This clone was detected only once. This chain uses TRBV4-2 with TRBJ2-3, with 8 bases fitting TRBD1. CDR1 LGHNA and CDR2 YNFKEQ come from the germline V gene. Trimming cost V 0 bases and J 6 bases; bases outside gene matches: 5. This CDR3 is built from 15 residues. This chain's CDR3 is CASSQEAGGMDTQYF. The CDR3 DNA is TGTGCCAGCAGCCAAGAGGCAGGGGGCATGGATACGCAGTATTTT.

On this clone itself: This specimen includes other DNA sequences encoding the same CDR3. The chain carries TRBV30 and TRBJ1-2; unclear D gene. CDR3 length: 12 residues. Germline CDR1 is GTSNPN and CDR2 is SVGIG (reference sequence). V lost 2 bases, J lost 0 bases, and 4 bases lay in between. CDR3 in DNA: TGTGCCTGGAGTTCAGCTAACTATGGCTACACCTTC. Translation: CAWSSANYGYTF.

The chain couples TRBV4-1 to TRBJ2-7, with 7 bases matching TRBD1. Losses at the gene ends were 4 bases for V and 1 base for J; bases not matched to a gene: 7. The CDR3 length is 15 residues. Germline CDR1 and CDR2: MGHRA and YSYEKL. DNA of the CDR3: TGCGCCAGCAGCCGTACGGGACAGTATTCCTACGAGCAGTACTTC. As protein: CASSRTGQYSYEQYF.

The chain is built from TRBV6-5 and TRBJ2-1; perhaps TRBD2 as D (5 bases). Germline CDR1 reads MNHEY; CDR2 reads SVGAGI. V was clipped by 7 bases and J by 5 bases, with 9 bases between them. The CDR3 runs to 12 residues. CDR3 in amino acids: CASNERNNEQFF. CDR3 bases: TGTGCCAGCAATGAGCGGAACAATGAGCAGTTCTTC.

This chain connects TRBV29-1 to TRBJ2-5, with 9 bases that match TRBD2. The CDR3 covers 15 residues. CDR1 is SQVTM, CDR2 ANQGSEA, per germline. Trimming took 7 bases from V and 0 from J; bases not matched to a gene: 9. The CDR3 sequence is CSGKLAGRYQETQYF. The CDR3 DNA is TGCAGCGGCAAACTAGCGGGCCGGTACCAAGAGACCCAGTACTTC.

J is TRBJ2-1 and V is TRBV4-3; possible D gene TRBD2, 6 bases. The germline V gene encodes CDR1 LGHNA and CDR2 YSLEER. With 0 bases removed from V and 10 bases from J, the gap between germline ends came to 22 bases. The length of the CDR3 is 17 residues. The CDR3 coding sequence is TGCGCCAGCAGCCAAGAGGTTCTAGCGCCTTCCGGGGGAGAGCAGTTCTTC. Its protein product is CASSQEVLAPSGGEQFF.

V is TRBV30 and J is TRBJ1-2; no reliable D call. The CDR3 has 12 amino acids. Germline V CDR1 and CDR2: GTSNPN, SVGIG (reference sequence). Trimming shortened V by 3 bases and J by 3 bases, and 8 bases separated the two germline ends. CDR3 protein: CAWSPTHYGYTF. The CDR3 region has the DNA TGTGCCTGGAGCCCCACTCACTATGGCTACACCTTC. The full variable domain, with the rest looked up from reference TRBV30 and TRBJ1-2, is SQTIHQWPATLVQPVGSPLSLECTVEGTSNPNLYWYRQAAGRGLQLLFYSVGIGQISSEVPQNLSASRPQDRQFILSSKKLLLSDSGFYLCAWSPTHYGYTFGSGTRLTVV.

The table lists this clone with a few counts. The genes are TRBV2 and TRBJ2-3; 7 bases align to TRBD2. The germline V gene encodes CDR1 SNHLY and CDR2 FYNNEI. The J segment lost 4 bases and the V segment lost 4 bases, leaving 8 bases of the junction unmatched. The CDR3 contains 15 residues. The CDR3 spells CASSGIGGGADTQYF. Here the CDR3 DNA reads TGTGCCAGCAGTGGCATCGGGGGAGGGGCAGATACGCAGTATTTT. The full variable domain, in which reference TRBV2 and TRBJ2-3 provide the parts outside the CDR3, is EPEVTQTPSHQVTQMGQEVILRCVPISNHLYFYWYRQILGQKVEFLVSFYNNEISEKSEIFDDQFSVERPDGSNFTLKIRSTKLEDSAMYFCASSGIGGGADTQYFGPGTRLTVL.

This clone came up a few times. V usage is TRBV5-8 and J usage is TRBJ2-3; 10 bases map to TRBD1. There are 13 residues in the CDR3. Germline V gives CDR1 SGHTS, CDR2 YDEGEE. V lost 4 bases and J lost 7; bases outside the gene matches: 3. The CDR3 spells CASSGDRGNTQYF. CDR3 in DNA: TGTGCCAGCAGCGGGGACAGGGGAAATACGCAGTATTTT.

This clone turned up a few times. V gene TRBV9 combines with J gene TRBJ2-1; 10 bases match TRBD2. CDR3 length: 16 amino acids. Germline V CDR1 and CDR2: SGDLS, YYNGEE. Germline trimming cut 4 bases from V and 7 bases from J; bases unmatched to any gene: 11. The CDR3 reads CASSPFGTSVENEQFF. DNA for the CDR3: TGTGCCAGCAGCCCATTCGGGACTAGCGTGGAAAATGAGCAGTTCTTC. Full variable domain (remainder filled in from reference TRBV9 and TRBJ2-1): DSGVTQTPKHLITATGQRVTLRCSPRSGDLSVYWYQQSLDQGLQFLIQYYNGEERAKGNILERFSAQQFPDLHSELNLSSLELGDSALYFCASSPFGTSVENEQFFGPGTRLTVL.

The J gene is TRBJ1-1, the V gene TRBV25-1; no clear D. The CDR3 contains 14 residues. CDR1 is MGHDK and CDR2 is SYGVNS in the germline V gene. V lost 6 bases and J 2 bases, leaving 13 bases between the germline ends. In DNA, the CDR3 is TGTGCCAGCAGAGATAGGACGGGTAACACTGAAGCTTTCTTT. Translation: CASRDRTGNTEAFF.

The V and J genes are TRBV7-9 and TRBJ2-5; D is unclear. Per the germline V gene, CDR1 is SEHNR and CDR2 is FQNEAQ (reference sequence). Trimming took off 6 bases at V and 8 bases at J, with 13 bases between the two ends. The CDR3 is 12 amino acids. The CDR3, as DNA: TGTGCCAGCAGAACCGCCCCCCAAACCCAGTACTTC. Residues: CASRTAPQTQYF. The full variable domain, completed using reference TRBV7-9 and TRBJ2-5, is DTGVSQNPRHKITKRGQNVTFRCDPISEHNRLYWYRQTLGQGPEFLTYFQNEAQLEKSRLLSDRFSAERPKGSFSTLEIQRTEQGDSAMYLCASRTAPQTQYFGPGTRLLVL.